This entry features one T cell receptor beta chain sequence. This entry belongs to a study of blood T cell repertoires in COVID-19. Study-wide context: Researchers got acute and convalescent COVID-19 samples from the United States, Italy and Spain. T cells, B-cell-depleted T cells, or PBMCs provided the cDNA or gDNA that served as material.

As processed by the authors: Amplification of reference gene primers provided the estimated nucleated cell counts. The method was immunoSEQ multiplex PCR; TCRdb's version includes in-frame clones alone and lacks a portion of them. From that table come the V and J calls and clone size; the DNA was used to work out D and trimming. The data show roughly 30,000 clones, with more than 70% seen just once and over 3.5% held by the top ten. CDR3 length equals 15 residues. V shed 5 bases, J shed 8 bases, and the junction held 8 bases outside the gene matches. Germline CDR1 reads SGHAT; CDR2 reads FQNNGV. The J gene is TRBJ1-4, the V gene TRBV11-2; 10 bases map to TRBD1. The specimen sequenced was peripheral blood. The sequence was collected from a human donor in a cohort sampled during active COVID-19. The CDR3 DNA is TGTGCCAGCAGCCCTCAGGACAGGGGGGGAGAAAAACTGTTTTTT. It codes for CASSPQDRGGEKLFF.